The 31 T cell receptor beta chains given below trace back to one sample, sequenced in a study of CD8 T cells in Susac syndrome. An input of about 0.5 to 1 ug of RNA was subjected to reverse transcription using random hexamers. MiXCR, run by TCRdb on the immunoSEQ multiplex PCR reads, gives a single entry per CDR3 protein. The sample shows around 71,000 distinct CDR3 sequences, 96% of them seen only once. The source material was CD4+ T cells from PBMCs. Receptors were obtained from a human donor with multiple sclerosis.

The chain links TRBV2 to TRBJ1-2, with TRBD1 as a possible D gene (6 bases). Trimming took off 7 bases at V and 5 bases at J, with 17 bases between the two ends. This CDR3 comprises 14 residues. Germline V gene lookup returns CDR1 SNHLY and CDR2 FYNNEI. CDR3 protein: CASTAQGGRYGYTF. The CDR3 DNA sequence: TGTGCCAGCACCGCCCAAGGGGGGAGGTATGGCTACACCTTC.

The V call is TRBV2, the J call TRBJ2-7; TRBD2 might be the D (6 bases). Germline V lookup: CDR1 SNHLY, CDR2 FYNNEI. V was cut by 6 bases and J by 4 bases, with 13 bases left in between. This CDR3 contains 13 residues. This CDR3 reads CASSPGGVYEQYF. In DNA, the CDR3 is TGTGCCAGCAGCCCAGGCGGGGTGTACGAGCAGTACTTC.

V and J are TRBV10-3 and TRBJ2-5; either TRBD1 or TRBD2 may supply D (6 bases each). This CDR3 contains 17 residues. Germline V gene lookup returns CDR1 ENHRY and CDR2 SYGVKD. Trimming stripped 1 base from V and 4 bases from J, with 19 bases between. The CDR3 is CAISELGRTRGGETQYF. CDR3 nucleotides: TGTGCCATCAGTGAGTTAGGCCGGACCAGGGGAGGAGAGACCCAGTACTTC.

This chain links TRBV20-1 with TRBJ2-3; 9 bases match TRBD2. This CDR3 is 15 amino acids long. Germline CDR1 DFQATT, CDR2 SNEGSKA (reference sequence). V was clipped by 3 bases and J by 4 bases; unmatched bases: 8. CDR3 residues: CSASRGGGAADTQYF. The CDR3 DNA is TGCAGTGCTAGCCGGGGCGGGGGGGCTGCAGATACGCAGTATTTT.

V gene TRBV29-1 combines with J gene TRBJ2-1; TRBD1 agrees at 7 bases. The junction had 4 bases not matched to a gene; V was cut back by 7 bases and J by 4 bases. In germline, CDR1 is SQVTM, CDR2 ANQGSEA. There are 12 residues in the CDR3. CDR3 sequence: CSGRTGYNEQFF. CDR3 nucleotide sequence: TGCAGCGGCCGGACAGGTTACAATGAGCAGTTCTTC.

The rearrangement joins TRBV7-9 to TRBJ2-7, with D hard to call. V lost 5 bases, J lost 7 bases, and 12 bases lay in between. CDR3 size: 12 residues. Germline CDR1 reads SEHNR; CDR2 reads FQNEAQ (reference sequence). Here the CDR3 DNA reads TGTGCCAGCAGCCCCGTTTTGGGAGAGCAGTACTTC. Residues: CASSPVLGEQYF.

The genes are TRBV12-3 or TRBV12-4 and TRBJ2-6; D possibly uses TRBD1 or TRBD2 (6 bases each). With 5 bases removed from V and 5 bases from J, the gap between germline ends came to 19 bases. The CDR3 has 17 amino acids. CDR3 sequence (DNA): TGTGCCAGCAGTCCCCTAGGGGGAGGCGGCTGGGCCAACGTCCTGACTTTC. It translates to CASSPLGGGGWANVLTF.

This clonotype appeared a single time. The CDR3 DNA reads TGCAGTGCTAGAGGAGACCAGGACAGCCACCAAAACATTCAGTACTTC. Translation: CSARGDQDSHQNIQYF. The chain carries TRBV20-1 and TRBJ2-4; a weak D match, TRBD1 (6 bases). Trimming cost V 1 base and J 5 bases, with 18 bases left between them. The CDR3 sequence is 16 residues long. Germline values: CDR1 DFQATT, CDR2 SNEGSKA (reference sequence).

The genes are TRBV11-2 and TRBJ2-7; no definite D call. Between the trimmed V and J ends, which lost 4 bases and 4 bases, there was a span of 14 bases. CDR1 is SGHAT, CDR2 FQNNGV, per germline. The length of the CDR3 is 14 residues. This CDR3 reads CASSSDMYRYEQYF. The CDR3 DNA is TGTGCCAGCAGCTCCGACATGTACCGGTACGAGCAGTACTTC.

The CDR3 DNA reads TGCGCCAGCAGCCAAGGGGGGGCGCGGGAGACCCAGTACTTC. It specifies CASSQGGARETQYF. The chain recombines TRBV4-3 with TRBJ2-5; perhaps D is TRBD1 or TRBD2 (6 bases each). Trimming removed 1 base from V and 5 bases from J, with 11 bases in between. In germline, CDR1 is LGHNA, CDR2 YSLEER. The CDR3 covers 14 residues.

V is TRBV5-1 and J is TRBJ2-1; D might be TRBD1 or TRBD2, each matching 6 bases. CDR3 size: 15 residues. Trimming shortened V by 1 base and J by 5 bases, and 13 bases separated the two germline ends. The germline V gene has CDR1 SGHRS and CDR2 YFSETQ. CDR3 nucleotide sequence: TGCGCCAGCAGCTTGTCCAGGGGAGGACACAATGAGCAGTTCTTC. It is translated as CASSLSRGGHNEQFF.

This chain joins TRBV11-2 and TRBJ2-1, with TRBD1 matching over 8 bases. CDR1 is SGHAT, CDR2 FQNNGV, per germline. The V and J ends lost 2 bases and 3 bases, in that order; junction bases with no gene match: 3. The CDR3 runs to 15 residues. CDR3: CASSLFGQGYNEQFF. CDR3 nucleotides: TGTGCCAGCAGCTTATTCGGACAGGGCTACAATGAGCAGTTCTTC.

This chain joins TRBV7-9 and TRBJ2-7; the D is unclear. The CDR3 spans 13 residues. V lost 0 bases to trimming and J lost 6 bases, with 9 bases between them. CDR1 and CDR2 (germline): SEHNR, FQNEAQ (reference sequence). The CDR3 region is CASSLAGPFEQYF. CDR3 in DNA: TGTGCCAGCAGCTTAGCAGGTCCCTTCGAGCAGTACTTC.

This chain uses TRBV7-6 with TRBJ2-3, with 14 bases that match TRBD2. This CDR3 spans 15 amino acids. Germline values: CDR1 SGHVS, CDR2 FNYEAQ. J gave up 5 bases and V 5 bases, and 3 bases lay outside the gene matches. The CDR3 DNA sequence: TGTGCCAGCAGCCCTGGACTAGCGGGGGGAGATACGCAGTATTTT. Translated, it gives CASSPGLAGGDTQYF.

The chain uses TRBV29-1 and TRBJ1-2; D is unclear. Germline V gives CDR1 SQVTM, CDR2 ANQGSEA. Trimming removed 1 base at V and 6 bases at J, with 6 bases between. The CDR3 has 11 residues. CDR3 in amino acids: CSVEVTDGYTF. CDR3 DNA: TGCAGCGTTGAAGTTACGGATGGCTACACCTTC.

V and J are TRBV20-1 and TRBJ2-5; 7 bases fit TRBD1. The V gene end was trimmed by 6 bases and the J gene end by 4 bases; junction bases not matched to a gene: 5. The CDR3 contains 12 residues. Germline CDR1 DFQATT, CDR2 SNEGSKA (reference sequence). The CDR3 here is CSASDRVETQYF. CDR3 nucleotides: TGCAGTGCAAGCGACAGGGTAGAGACCCAGTACTTC.

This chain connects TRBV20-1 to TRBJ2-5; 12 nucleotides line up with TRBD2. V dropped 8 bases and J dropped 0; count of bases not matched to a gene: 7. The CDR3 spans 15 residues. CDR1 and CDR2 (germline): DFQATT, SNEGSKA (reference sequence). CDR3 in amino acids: CSSRLAGAYQETQYF. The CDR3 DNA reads TGCAGTTCAAGACTAGCGGGGGCTTACCAAGAGACCCAGTACTTC.

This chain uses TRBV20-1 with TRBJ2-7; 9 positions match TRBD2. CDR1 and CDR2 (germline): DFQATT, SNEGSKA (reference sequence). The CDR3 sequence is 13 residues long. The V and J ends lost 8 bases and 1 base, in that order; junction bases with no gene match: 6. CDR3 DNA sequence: TGCAGTCCCTCTAGCGGGGAGTCCTACGAGCAGTACTTC. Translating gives CSPSSGESYEQYF.

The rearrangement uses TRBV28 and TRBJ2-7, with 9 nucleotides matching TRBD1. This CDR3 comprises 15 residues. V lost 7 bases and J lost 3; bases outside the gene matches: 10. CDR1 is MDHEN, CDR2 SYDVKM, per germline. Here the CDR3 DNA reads TGTGCCAGCACCACGCCCGGGACAGGGCTCTACGAGCAGTACTTC. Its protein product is CASTTPGTGLYEQYF.

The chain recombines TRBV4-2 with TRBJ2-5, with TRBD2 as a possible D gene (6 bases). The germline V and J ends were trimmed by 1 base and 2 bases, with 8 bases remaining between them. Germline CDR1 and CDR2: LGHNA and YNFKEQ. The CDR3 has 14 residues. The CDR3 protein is CASSQVGGQETQYF. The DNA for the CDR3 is TGTGCCAGCAGCCAAGTTGGGGGGCAAGAGACCCAGTACTTC.

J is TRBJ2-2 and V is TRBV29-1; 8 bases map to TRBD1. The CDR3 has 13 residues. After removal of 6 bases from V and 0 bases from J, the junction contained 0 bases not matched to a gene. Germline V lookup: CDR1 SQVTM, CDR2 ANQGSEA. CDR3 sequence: CSVRGPNTGELFF. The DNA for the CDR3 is TGCAGCGTCAGGGGGCCGAACACCGGGGAGCTGTTTTTT.

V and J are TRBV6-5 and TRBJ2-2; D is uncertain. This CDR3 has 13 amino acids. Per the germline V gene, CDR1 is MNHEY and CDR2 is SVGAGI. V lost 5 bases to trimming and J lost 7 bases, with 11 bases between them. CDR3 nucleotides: TGTGCCAGCAGTGCCTCTGGGTACGGGGAGCTGTTTTTT. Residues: CASSASGYGELFF.

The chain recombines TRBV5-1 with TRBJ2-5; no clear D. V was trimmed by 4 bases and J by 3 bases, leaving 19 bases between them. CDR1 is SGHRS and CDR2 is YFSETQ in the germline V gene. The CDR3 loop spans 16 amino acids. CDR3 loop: CASSADRLGLEETQYF. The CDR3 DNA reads TGCGCCAGCAGCGCGGATAGGCTCGGTTTAGAAGAGACCCAGTACTTC.

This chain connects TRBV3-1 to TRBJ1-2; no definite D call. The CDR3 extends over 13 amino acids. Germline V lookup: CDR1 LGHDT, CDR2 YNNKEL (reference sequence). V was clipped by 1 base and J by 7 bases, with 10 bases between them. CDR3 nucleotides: TGTGCCAGCAGCCAAGCCTCGGACGTTGGCTACACCTTC. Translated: CASSQASDVGYTF.

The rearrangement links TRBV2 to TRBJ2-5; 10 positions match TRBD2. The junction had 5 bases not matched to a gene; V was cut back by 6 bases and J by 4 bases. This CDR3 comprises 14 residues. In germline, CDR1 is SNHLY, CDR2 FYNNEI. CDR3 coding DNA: TGTGCCAGCAGCGCCACTAGCGGGGTAGAGACCCAGTACTTC. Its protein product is CASSATSGVETQYF.

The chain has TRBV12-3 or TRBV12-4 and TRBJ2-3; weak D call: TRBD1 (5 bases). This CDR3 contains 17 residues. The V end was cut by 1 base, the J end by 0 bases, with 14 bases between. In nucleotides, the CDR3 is TGTGCCAGCAGTTTAGGTGGGGCCCACGCCAGCACAGATACGCAGTATTTT. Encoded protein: CASSLGGAHASTDTQYF.

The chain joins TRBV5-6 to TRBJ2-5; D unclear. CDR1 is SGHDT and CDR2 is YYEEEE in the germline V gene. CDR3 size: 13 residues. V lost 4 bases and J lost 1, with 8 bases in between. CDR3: CASSVRVQETQYF. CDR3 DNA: TGTGCCAGCAGCGTCCGGGTCCAAGAGACCCAGTACTTC.

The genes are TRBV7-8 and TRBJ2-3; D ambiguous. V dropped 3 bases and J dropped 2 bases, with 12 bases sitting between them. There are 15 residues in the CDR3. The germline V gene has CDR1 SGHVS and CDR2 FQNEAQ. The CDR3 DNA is TGTGCCAGCAGCTTCCGGATCCTCCACACAGATACGCAGTATTTT. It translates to CASSFRILHTDTQYF.

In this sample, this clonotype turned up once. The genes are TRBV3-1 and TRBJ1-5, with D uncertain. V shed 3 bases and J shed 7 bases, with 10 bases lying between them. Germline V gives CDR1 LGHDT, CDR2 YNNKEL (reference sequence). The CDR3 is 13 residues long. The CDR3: CASSQSGRQPQHF. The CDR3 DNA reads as TGTGCCAGCAGCCAGAGTGGGCGCCAGCCCCAGCATTTT.

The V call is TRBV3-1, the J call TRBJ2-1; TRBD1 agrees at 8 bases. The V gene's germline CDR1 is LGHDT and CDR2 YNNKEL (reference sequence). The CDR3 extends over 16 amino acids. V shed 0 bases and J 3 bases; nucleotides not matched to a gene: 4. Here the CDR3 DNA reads TGTGCCAGCAGCCAAGAACGGACAGGGAACTACAATGAGCAGTTCTTC. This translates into CASSQERTGNYNEQFF.

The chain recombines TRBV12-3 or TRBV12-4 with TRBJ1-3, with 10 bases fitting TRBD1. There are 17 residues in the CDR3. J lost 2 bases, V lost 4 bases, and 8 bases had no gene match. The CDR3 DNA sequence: TGTGCCAGCAGTTGGGGTAGGGGACAGGGGACTGGAAACACCATATATTTT. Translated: CASSWGRGQGTGNTIYF.